A single sample is the source of the 9 T cell receptor beta chains below, sequenced in a study of molecular identifiers for immune sequencing clone quantification. Via MiXCR, TCRdb re-called the PCR reads, giving one row per CDR3 protein. This sample has under 650,000 distinct CDR3 sequences; about 20% occur once, and the top ten carry 0.85%. Sequenced: naive CD8+ T cells from blood, with Jurkat cell RNA spiked in. Noted subset: FACS-sorted CD8+CD4-CCR7+CD45RA+ naive T cells. These receptor sequences come from a human donor in good health. Some libraries in this study had Jurkat cell RNA spiked in.

This clonotype was picked up a small number of times. The gene calls are TRBV7-9 and TRBJ2-1; no clear D. In germline, CDR1 is SEHNR, CDR2 FQNEAQ (reference sequence). The CDR3 is made up of 15 amino acids. V was shortened by 6 bases and J by 0 bases, with 12 bases between the two germline ends. CDR3: CASSSPWASYNEQFF. Here the CDR3 DNA reads TGTGCCAGCAGTTCCCCCTGGGCCTCCTACAATGAGCAGTTCTTC.

In this sample, this clonotype turned up many times. V is TRBV12-3 or TRBV12-4 and J is TRBJ1-2; D might be TRBD1 (6 bases). The V end was cut by 6 bases, the J end by 3 bases, with 17 bases between. The CDR3 length is 15 residues. The CDR3 protein is CASRVGAGADYGYTF. CDR3 nucleotides: TGTGCCAGCAGAGTTGGGGCAGGGGCGGACTATGGCTACACCTTC.

A note on this clonotype: This CDR3 fails to terminate in the conserved phenylalanine or tryptophan, so it likely reflects a read error. The chain employs TRBV6-5 and TRBJ2-7, with D perhaps matching TRBD1 or TRBD2 (6 bases each). The V and J ends lost 2 bases and 7 bases respectively, with 15 bases between them. The CDR3 loop spans 14 amino acids. Looked up from germline, CDR1 is MNHEY and CDR2 is SVGAGI. The DNA of the CDR3 is TGTGCCAGCAGTTACCAAACGGGGGCTTGGGAGCAGTACCTC. This encodes CASSYQTGAWEQYL.

This chain links TRBV11-3 with TRBJ2-1, with TRBD1 identical over 9 bases. CDR3 length equals 16 residues. The V and J ends lost 2 bases and 10 bases, in that order; junction bases with no gene match: 12. Germline assignment: CDR1 SGHNT and CDR2 YENEEA. CDR3 sequence reads: CASSLRDRVHSGEQFF. The CDR3 DNA follows: TGTGCCAGCAGCTTACGGGACAGGGTCCATAGCGGAGAGCAGTTCTTC.

This clonotype came up many times. The J gene is TRBJ2-3, the V gene TRBV30; 8 nucleotides match TRBD2. This CDR3 spans 14 amino acids. Germline loops: CDR1 GTSNPN, CDR2 SVGIG (reference sequence). V lost 5 bases and J lost 3; bases outside the gene matches: 7. The DNA for the CDR3 is TGTGCCTGGGATGTGGCGGGGGGAACAGATACGCAGTATTTT. Protein: CAWDVAGGTDTQYF.

This clonotype was seen many times. The V gene is TRBV11-2, the J gene TRBJ2-1; 11 bases are shared with TRBD1. Losses at the gene ends were 4 bases for V and 9 bases for J; bases not matched to a gene: 11. This CDR3 contains 16 residues. Germline V CDR1 and CDR2: SGHAT, FQNNGV. For the CDR3, the DNA is TGTGCCAGCAGCTCGCCGGACAGGGGGCTTTATGGTGAGCAGTTCTTC. It encodes CASSSPDRGLYGEQFF.

The chain carries TRBV3-1 and TRBJ2-2; TRBD1 matches 7 bases. Germline loops: CDR1 LGHDT, CDR2 YNNKEL (reference sequence). This CDR3 contains 15 residues. The V gene end was trimmed by 8 bases and the J gene end by 3 bases; junction bases not matched to a gene: 9. CDR3 nucleotides: TGTGCCAGCTTTACCGGCCAGGGGGACACCGGGGAGCTGTTTTTT. Residues: CASFTGQGDTGELFF.

V and J are TRBV5-4 and TRBJ2-4, with TRBD1 matching over 7 bases. This CDR3 region has 15 residues. After removal of 3 bases from V and 5 bases from J, the junction contained 8 bases not matched to a gene. Germline CDR1 SGHNT, CDR2 YYREEE (reference sequence). This CDR3 reads CASSYIGGFENIQYF. As DNA, the CDR3 is TGTGCCAGCAGCTATATAGGGGGCTTCGAAAACATTCAGTACTTC.

This clonotype has at least ten counts. The chain links TRBV10-2 to TRBJ2-1; 10 bases are shared with TRBD2. The junction had 6 bases not matched to a gene; V was cut back by 2 bases and J by 8 bases. The CDR3 length is 15 residues. Germline V lookup: CDR1 WSHSY, CDR2 SAAADI. The CDR3 DNA sequence: TGCGCCAGCAGTGAGGGAAGCGGGGGGGCCGATGAGCAGTTCTTC. Translated: CASSEGSGGADEQFF.